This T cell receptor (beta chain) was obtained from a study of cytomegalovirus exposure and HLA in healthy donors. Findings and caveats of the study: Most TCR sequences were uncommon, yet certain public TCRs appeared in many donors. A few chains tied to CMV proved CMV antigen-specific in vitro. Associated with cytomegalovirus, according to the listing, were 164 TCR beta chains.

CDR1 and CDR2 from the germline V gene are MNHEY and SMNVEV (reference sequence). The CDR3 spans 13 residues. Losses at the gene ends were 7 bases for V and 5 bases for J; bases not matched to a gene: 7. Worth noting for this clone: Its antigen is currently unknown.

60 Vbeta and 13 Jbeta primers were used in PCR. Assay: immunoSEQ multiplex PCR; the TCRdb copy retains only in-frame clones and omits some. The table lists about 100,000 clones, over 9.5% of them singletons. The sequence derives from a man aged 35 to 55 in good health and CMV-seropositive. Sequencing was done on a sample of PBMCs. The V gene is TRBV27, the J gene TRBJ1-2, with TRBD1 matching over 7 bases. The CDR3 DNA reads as TGTGCCAGCACCCAAAGGGGGCCGTATGGCTACACCTTC. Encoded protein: CASTQRGPYGYTF.